Shown below are 8 T cell receptor beta chains from a single sample sequenced in a study of cytomegalovirus exposure and HLA in healthy donors. Vbeta (60) and Jbeta (13) primers were used in the PCR. The protocol was immunoSEQ multiplex PCR, while the TCRdb copy is restricted to in-frame clones and leaves out a portion. The top ten clones hold 0.9% to 1.1% of a sample with hundreds of thousands of clones, more than 85% of them seen once. The sequenced sample consisted of PBMCs. These receptors were obtained from a woman aged 18-29 years in good health and CMV-seronegative.

This chain uses TRBV6-5 with TRBJ1-2, with 10 bases lining up with TRBD1. Germline CDR1 MNHEY, CDR2 SVGAGI. The CDR3 is 12 amino acids. The trim removed 4 bases at V and 14 bases at J, leaving 7 bases unmatched. The CDR3 is CASSSRQGANTF. Written as DNA, the CDR3 is TGTGCCAGCAGTTCCAGACAGGGGGCAAATACCTTC.

CDR3 coding DNA: TGTGCCAGCCCTGGACAGGGTCCGCAAGAGACCCAGTACTTC. Protein product: CASPGQGPQETQYF. The chain has TRBV27 and TRBJ2-5, with 8 nucleotides matching TRBD1. This CDR3 spans 14 amino acids. Germline trimming cut 8 bases from V and 2 bases from J; bases unmatched to any gene: 7. The V gene's germline CDR1 is MNHEY and CDR2 SMNVEV (reference sequence).

The chain couples TRBV4-2 to TRBJ1-1; tentatively, D is TRBD1 (6 bases). The CDR3 consists of 15 residues. V dropped 2 bases and J dropped 1 base, with 11 bases sitting between them. Germline V CDR1 and CDR2: LGHNA, YNFKEQ. This CDR3 reads CASSQQQGPNTEAFF. The CDR3 DNA sequence: TGTGCCAGCAGCCAACAACAGGGTCCGAACACTGAAGCTTTCTTT.

The chain employs TRBV7-6 and TRBJ2-7; possible D gene TRBD2, 6 bases. The CDR3 extends over 15 amino acids. Germline V gene data show CDR1 as SGHVS and CDR2 as FNYEAQ. V was trimmed by 5 bases and J by 4 bases, leaving 18 bases between them. CDR3 protein: CASSPTATGAYEQYF. The CDR3 region has the DNA TGTGCCAGCAGCCCCACAGCGACGGGAGCGTACGAGCAGTACTTC. Together with reference TRBV7-6 and TRBJ2-7, the CDR3 gives the full variable domain: GAGVSQSPRYKVTKRGQDVALRCDPISGHVSLYWYRQALGQGPEFLTYFNYEAQQDKSGLPNDRFSAERPEGSISTLTIQRTEQRDSAMYRCASSPTATGAYEQYFGPGTRLTVT.

Only a few counts were recorded for this clone. The rearrangement links TRBV5-1 to TRBJ1-1; possible D gene TRBD1, 6 bases. The CDR3 has 15 amino acids. Germline V lookup: CDR1 SGHRS, CDR2 YFSETQ. V was cut by 4 bases and J by 4 bases, with 17 bases left in between. CDR3 in amino acids: CASSLHRVGGTEAFF. In nucleotides, the CDR3 is TGCGCCAGCAGCCTCCACAGGGTTGGGGGCACTGAAGCTTTCTTT. Variable domain in full (rest from reference TRBV5-1 and TRBJ1-1): KAGVTQTPRYLIKTRGQQVTLSCSPISGHRSVSWYQQTPGQGLQFLFEYFSETQRNKGNFPGRFSGRQFSNSRSEMNVSTLELGDSALYLCASSLHRVGGTEAFFGQGTRLTVV.

The V gene is TRBV27, the J gene TRBJ1-2; maybe TRBD1 (5 bases). V was trimmed by 4 bases and J by 2 bases, leaving 14 bases between them. This CDR3 comprises 15 residues. Germline-derived CDR1 and CDR2 are MNHEY and SMNVEV (reference sequence). CDR3: CASSSSTRANYGYTF. The CDR3 DNA is TGTGCCAGCAGTTCATCGACCAGGGCAAACTATGGCTACACCTTC.

The chain has TRBV7-9 and TRBJ1-2; TRBD1 aligns across 7 bases. With V trimmed by 0 bases and J by 0 bases, 10 bases remained unmatched. CDR3 size: 18 residues. Per the germline V gene, CDR1 is SEHNR and CDR2 is FQNEAQ (reference sequence). The CDR3 loop reads CASSLARTGTLANYGYTF. The CDR3 nucleotides are TGTGCCAGCAGCTTAGCGAGGACAGGTACTCTTGCTAACTATGGCTACACCTTC.

The chain employs TRBV7-9 and TRBJ2-5; 12 bases are a match to TRBD2. CDR1 is SEHNR and CDR2 is FQNEAQ in the germline V gene (reference sequence). This CDR3 is built from 15 residues. Germline trimming cut 4 bases from V and 4 bases from J; bases unmatched to any gene: 4. DNA for the CDR3: TGTGCCAGCAGCTCACTAGCGGGAGGCGGAGAGACCCAGTACTTC. This sequence encodes CASSSLAGGGETQYF.